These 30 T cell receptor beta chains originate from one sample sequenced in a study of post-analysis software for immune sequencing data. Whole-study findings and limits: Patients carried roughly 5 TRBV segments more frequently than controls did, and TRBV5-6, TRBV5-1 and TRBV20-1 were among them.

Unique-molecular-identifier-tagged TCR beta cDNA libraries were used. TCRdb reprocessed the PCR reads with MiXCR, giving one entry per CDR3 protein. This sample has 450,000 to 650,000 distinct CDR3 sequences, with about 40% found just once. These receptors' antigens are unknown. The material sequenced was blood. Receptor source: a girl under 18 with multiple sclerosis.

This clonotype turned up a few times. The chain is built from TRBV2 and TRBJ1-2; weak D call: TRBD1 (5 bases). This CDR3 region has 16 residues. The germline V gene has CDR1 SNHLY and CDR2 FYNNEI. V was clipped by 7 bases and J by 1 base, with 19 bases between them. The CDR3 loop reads CASTTQGTAHNYGYTF. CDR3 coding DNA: TGTGCCAGCACCACACAAGGGACTGCTCATAACTATGGCTACACCTTC.

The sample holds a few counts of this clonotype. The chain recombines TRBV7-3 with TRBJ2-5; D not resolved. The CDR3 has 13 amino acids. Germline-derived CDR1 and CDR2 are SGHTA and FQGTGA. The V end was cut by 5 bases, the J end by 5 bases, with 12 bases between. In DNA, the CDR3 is TGTGCCAGCAGCCAAACAGAGTCTGAGACCCAGTACTTC. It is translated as CASSQTESETQYF. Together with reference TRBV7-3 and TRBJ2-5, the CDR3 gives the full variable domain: GAGVSQTPSNKVTEKGKYVELRCDPISGHTALYWYRQSLGQGPEFLIYFQGTGAADDSGLPNDRFFAVRPEGSVSTLKIQRTERGDSAVYLCASSQTESETQYFGPGTRLLVL.

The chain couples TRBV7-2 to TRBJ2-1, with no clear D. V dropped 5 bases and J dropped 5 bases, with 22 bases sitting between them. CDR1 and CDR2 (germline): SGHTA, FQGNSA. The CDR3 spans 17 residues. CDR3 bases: TGTGCCAGCAGCCTCATCCCCGGACGGCCGAACGACAATGAGCAGTTCTTC. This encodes CASSLIPGRPNDNEQFF.

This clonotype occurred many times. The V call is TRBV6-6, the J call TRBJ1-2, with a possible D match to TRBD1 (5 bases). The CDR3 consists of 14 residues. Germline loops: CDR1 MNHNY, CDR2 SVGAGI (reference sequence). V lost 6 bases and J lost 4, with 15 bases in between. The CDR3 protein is CASSRDGGSYGYTF. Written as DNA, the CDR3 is TGTGCCAGCAGCCGGGACGGAGGTAGCTATGGCTACACCTTC.

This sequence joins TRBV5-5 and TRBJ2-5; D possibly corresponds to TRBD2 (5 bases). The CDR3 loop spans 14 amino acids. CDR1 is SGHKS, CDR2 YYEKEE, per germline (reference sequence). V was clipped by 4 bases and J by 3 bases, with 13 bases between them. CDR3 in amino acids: CASSPLSGKETQYF. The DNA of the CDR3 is TGTGCCAGCAGCCCCCTGAGCGGTAAAGAGACCCAGTACTTC.

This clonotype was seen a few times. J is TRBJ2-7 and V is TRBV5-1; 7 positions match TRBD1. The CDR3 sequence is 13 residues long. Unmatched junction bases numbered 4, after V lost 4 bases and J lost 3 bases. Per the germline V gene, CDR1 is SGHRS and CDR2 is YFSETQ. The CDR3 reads CASSVGTDYEQYF. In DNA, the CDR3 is TGCGCCAGCAGCGTCGGGACAGACTACGAGCAGTACTTC.

CDR3 amino acids: CASRSRLAGDNEQFF. The CDR3 nucleotides are TGTGCCAGCAGGTCCCGACTAGCGGGTGACAATGAGCAGTTCTTC. The genes are TRBV6-5 and TRBJ2-1, with 10 bases aligning to TRBD2. The CDR3 runs to 15 residues. Germline V CDR1 and CDR2: MNHEY, SVGAGI. The V segment lost 6 bases and the J segment 5 bases; nucleotides outside the gene matches: 7.

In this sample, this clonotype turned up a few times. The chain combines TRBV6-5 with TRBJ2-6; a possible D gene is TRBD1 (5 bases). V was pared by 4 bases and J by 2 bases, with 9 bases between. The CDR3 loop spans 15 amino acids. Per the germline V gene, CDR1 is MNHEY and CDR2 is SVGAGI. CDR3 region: CASSSDSPGANVLTF. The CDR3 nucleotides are TGTGCCAGCAGTTCTGACAGCCCTGGGGCCAACGTCCTGACTTTC.

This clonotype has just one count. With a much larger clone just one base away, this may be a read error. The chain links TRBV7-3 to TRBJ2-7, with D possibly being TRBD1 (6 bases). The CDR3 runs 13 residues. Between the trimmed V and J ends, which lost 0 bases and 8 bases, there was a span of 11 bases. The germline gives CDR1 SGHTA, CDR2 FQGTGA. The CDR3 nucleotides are TGTGCCAGCAGCTTAACCCCCGGGGACAAGCAGTACTTC. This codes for CASSLTPGDKQYF.

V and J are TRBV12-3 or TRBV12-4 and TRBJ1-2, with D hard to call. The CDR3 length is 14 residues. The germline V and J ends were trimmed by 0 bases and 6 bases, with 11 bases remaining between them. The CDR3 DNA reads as TGTGCCAGCAGTTTAGCCCTTCTACGGGATGGCTACACCTTC. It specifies CASSLALLRDGYTF.

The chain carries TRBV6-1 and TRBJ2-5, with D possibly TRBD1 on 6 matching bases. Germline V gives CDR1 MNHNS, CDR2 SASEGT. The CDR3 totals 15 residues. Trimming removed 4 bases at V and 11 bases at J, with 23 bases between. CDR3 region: CASSGLRLSGDEQYF. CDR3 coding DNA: TGTGCCAGCAGTGGACTGCGCCTGTCAGGGGATGAGCAGTACTTC.

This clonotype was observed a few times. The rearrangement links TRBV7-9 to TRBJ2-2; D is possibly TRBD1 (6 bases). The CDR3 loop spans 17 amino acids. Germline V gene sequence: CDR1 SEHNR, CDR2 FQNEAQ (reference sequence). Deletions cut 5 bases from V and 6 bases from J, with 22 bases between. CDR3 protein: CASSPNTGQPSAGELFF. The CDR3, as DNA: TGTGCCAGCAGCCCAAATACTGGACAGCCTTCGGCCGGGGAGCTGTTTTTT. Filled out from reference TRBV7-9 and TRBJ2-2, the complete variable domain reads DTGVSQNPRHKITKRGQNVTFRCDPISEHNRLYWYRQTLGQGPEFLTYFQNEAQLEKSRLLSDRFSAERPKGSFSTLEIQRTEQGDSAMYLCASSPNTGQPSAGELFFGEGSRLTVL.

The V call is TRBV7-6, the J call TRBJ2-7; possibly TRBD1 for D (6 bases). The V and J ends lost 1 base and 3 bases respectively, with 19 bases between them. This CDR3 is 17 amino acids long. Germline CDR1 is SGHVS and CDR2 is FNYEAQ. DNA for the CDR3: TGTGCCAGCAGCTTAGGAGGGGCAGGGGCACGGCTCTACGAGCAGTACTTC. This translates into CASSLGGAGARLYEQYF.

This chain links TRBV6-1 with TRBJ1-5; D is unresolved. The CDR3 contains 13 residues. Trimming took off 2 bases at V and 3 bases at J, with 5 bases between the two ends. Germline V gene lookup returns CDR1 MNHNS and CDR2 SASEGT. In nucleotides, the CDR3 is TGTGCCAGCAGTGAACAAACCAATCAGCCCCAGCATTTT. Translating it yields CASSEQTNQPQHF.

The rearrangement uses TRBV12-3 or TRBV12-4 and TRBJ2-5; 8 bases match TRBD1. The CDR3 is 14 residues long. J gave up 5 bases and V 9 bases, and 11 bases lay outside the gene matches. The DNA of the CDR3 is TGTGCCAGTACCGAAGCAGGGGGCCGTGAGACCCAGTACTTC. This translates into CASTEAGGRETQYF.

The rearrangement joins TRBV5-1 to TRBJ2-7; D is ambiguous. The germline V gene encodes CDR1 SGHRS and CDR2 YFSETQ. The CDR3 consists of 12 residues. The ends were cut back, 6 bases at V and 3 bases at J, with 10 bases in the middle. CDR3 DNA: TGCGCCAGCATATGCGTTCTCTACGAGCAGTACTTC. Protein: CASICVLYEQYF. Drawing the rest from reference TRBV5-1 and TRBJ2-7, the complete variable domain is KAGVTQTPRYLIKTRGQQVTLSCSPISGHRSVSWYQQTPGQGLQFLFEYFSETQRNKGNFPGRFSGRQFSNSRSEMNVSTLELGDSALYLCASICVLYEQYFGPGTRLTVT.

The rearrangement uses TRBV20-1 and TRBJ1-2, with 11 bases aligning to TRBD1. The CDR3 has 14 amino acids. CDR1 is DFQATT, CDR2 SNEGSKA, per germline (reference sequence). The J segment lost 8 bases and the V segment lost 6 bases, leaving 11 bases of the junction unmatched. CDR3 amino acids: CSATGTGGTRGYTF. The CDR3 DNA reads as TGCAGTGCAACCGGGACAGGGGGGACGAGGGGCTACACCTTC.

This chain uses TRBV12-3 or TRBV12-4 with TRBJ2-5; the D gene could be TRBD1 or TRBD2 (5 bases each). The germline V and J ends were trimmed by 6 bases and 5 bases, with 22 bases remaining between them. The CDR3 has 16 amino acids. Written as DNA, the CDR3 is TGTGCCAGCAGCCCAGTGGGACCGCACTCCAAGGAGACCCAGTACTTC. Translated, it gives CASSPVGPHSKETQYF.

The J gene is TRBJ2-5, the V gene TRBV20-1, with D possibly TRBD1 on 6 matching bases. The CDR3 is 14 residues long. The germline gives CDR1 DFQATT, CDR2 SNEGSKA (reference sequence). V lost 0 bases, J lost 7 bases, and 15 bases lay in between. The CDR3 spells CSARDRQAAWTQYF. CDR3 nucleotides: TGCAGTGCTAGAGACCGACAGGCAGCGTGGACCCAGTACTTC.

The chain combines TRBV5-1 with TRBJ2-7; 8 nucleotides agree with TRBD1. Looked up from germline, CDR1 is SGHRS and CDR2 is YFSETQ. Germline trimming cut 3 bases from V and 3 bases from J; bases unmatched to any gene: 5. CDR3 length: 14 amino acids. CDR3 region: CASSSLTGDYEQYF. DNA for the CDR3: TGCGCCAGCAGCTCACTGACAGGGGACTACGAGCAGTACTTC.

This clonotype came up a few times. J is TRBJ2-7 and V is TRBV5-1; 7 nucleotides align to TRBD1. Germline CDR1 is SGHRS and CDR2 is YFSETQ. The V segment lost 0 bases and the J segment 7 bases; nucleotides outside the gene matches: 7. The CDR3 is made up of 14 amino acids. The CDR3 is CASSLARQGEEQYF. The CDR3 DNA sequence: TGCGCCAGCAGCTTGGCCCGACAGGGTGAGGAGCAGTACTTC.

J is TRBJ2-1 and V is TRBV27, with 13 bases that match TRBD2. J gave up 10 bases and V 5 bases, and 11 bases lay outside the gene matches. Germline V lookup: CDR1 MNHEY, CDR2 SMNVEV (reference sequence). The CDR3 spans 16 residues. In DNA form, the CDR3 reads TGTGCCAGCAGTCTAGGGACTAGCGGGGCCCAAAGGGAGCAGTTCTTC. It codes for CASSLGTSGAQREQFF.

The CDR3 DNA sequence: TGTGCCAGCGGCCGAAACAACAATGAGCAGTTCTTC. Amino acids: CASGRNNNEQFF. V is TRBV7-8 and J is TRBJ2-1; D is unresolved. The germline V and J ends were trimmed by 8 bases and 5 bases, with 10 bases remaining between them. Germline assignment: CDR1 SGHVS and CDR2 FQNEAQ. The CDR3 runs 12 residues.

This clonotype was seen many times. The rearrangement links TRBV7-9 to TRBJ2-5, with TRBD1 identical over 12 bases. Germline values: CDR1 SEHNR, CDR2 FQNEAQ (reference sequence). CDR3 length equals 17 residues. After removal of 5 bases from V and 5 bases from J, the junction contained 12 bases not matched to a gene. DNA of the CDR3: TGTGCCAGCAGCGCATCGGGACAGGGGGCGTCGGGGGAGACCCAGTACTTC. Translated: CASSASGQGASGETQYF.

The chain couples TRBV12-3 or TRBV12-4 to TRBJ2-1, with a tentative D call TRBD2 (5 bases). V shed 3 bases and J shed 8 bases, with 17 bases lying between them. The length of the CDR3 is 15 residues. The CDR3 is CASSLDSHSWDEQFF. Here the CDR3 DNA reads TGTGCCAGCAGTTTGGACTCTCACTCGTGGGATGAGCAGTTCTTC.

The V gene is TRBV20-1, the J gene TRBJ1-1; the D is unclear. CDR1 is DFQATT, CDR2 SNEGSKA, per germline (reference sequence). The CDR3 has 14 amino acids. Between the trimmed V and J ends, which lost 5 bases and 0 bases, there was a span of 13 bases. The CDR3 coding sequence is TGCAGTGCTCAAGGGAGTAAGGTGAACACTGAAGCTTTCTTT. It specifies CSAQGSKVNTEAFF.

Here the CDR3 DNA reads TGTGCCAGCAGCGCGGGACAGGGGCTCCCTGGGGCCAACGTCCTGACTTTC. Amino acids: CASSAGQGLPGANVLTF. The genes are TRBV9 and TRBJ2-6; 10 bases are shared with TRBD1. With V trimmed by 3 bases and J by 2 bases, 5 bases remained unmatched. The CDR3 totals 17 residues. CDR1 and CDR2 from the germline V gene are SGDLS and YYNGEE.

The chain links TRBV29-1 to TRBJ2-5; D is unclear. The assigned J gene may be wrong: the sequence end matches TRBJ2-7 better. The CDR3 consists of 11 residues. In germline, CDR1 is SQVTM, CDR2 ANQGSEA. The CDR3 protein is CSVEWNYEQYF. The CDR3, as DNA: TGCAGCGTTGAATGGAACTACGAGCAGTACTTC.

The CDR3 reads CASSGRGVETDTQYF. CDR3 coding DNA: TGTGCCAGTAGTGGTCGGGGGGTCGAGACAGATACGCAGTATTTT. The V gene is TRBV19, the J gene TRBJ2-3; 7 bases align to TRBD2. Germline values: CDR1 LNHDA, CDR2 SQIVND (reference sequence). The CDR3 totals 15 residues. V gave up 5 bases and J gave up 3 bases; unmatched junction bases: 8.

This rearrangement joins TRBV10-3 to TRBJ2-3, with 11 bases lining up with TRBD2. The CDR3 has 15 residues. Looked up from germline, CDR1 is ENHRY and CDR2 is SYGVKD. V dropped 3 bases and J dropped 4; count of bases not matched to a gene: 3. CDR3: CAISDLAGGPDTQYF. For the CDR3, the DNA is TGTGCCATCAGTGACCTAGCGGGAGGACCAGATACGCAGTATTTT.